These 4 T cell receptor beta chains were all obtained from the same sample, sequenced in a study of response to subunit inactivated influenza vaccine. Each CDR3 protein gets one entry after TCRdb re-called the RT-PCR reads with MiXCR. The sample includes about 520,000 distinct CDR3 sequences, around 25% seen only once; the top ten take over 1.5%. The source material was CD4+ T cells sorted from PBMCs, sampled roughly 5 days after vaccination. Receptors were obtained from a man aged 45-60 years who received an inactivated influenza vaccine.

This clonotype came up many times. CDR3 DNA sequence: TGCGCCAGCAGCTTGGCGGGAGTCTACAATGAGCAGTTCTTC. It specifies CASSLAGVYNEQFF. The chain joins TRBV5-1 to TRBJ2-1; TRBD2 is a possible D gene (6 bases). V lost 0 bases and J lost 3, with 7 bases in between. The length of the CDR3 is 14 residues. Germline V gene lookup returns CDR1 SGHRS and CDR2 YFSETQ.

Ten or more counts support this clonotype. V gene TRBV20-1 combines with J gene TRBJ2-3, with TRBD2 matching 9 bases. V gave up 6 bases and J gave up 6 bases; unmatched junction bases: 13. The CDR3 contains 15 residues. Per germline, CDR1 DFQATT and CDR2 SNEGSKA (reference sequence). CDR3 DNA: TGCAGTGCCACGACGCGCGGGGGGGCCGGGGATACGCAGTATTTT. Residues: CSATTRGGAGDTQYF.

This clonotype was seen a few times. The chain joins TRBV12-3 or TRBV12-4 to TRBJ2-7; 8 bases fit TRBD2. The ends lost 8 bases at V and 6 bases at J; junction bases unmatched: 12. The CDR3 is 14 residues long. CDR3 DNA: TGTGCCAGCCGGCCGAGCGGGGGCCGCGGCGAGCAGTACTTC. Translated: CASRPSGGRGEQYF.

This clonotype was counted between two and nine times. The DNA of the CDR3 is TGCGCCAGCAGCGTCGGGGCGGGGGGCTCCTACGAGCAGTACTTC. It yields the protein CASSVGAGGSYEQYF. This chain uses TRBV5-1 with TRBJ2-7; 8 bases line up with TRBD2. After removal of 4 bases from V and 0 bases from J, the junction contained 6 bases not matched to a gene. This CDR3 contains 15 residues. Germline lookup yields CDR1 SGHRS and CDR2 YFSETQ. The entire variable domain, with the rest obtained from reference TRBV5-1 and TRBJ2-7, is as follows: KAGVTQTPRYLIKTRGQQVTLSCSPISGHRSVSWYQQTPGQGLQFLFEYFSETQRNKGNFPGRFSGRQFSNSRSEMNVSTLELGDSALYLCASSVGAGGSYEQYFGPGTRLTVT.